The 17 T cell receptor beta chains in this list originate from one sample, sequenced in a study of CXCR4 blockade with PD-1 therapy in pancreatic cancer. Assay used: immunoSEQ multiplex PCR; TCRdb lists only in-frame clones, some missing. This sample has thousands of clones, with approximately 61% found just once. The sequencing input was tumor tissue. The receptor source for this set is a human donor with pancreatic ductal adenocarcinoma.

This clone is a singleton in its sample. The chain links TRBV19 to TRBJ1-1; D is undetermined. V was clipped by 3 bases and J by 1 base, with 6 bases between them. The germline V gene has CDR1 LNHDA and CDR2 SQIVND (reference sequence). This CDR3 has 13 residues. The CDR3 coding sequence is TGTGCCAGTAGTATCCCGAAGAACACTGAAGCTTTCTTT. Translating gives CASSIPKNTEAFF.

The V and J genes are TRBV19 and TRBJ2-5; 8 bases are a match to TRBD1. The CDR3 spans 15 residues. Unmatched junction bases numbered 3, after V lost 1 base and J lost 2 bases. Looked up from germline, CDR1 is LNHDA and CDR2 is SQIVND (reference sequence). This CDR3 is CASSIAGGGQETQYF. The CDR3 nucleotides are TGTGCCAGTAGTATAGCAGGGGGCGGACAAGAGACCCAGTACTTC. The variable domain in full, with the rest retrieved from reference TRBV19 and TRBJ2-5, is DGGITQSPKYLFRKEGQNVTLSCEQNLNHDAMYWYRQDPGQGLRLIYYSQIVNDFQKGDIAEGYSVSREKKESFPLTVTSAQKNPTAFYLCASSIAGGGQETQYFGPGTRLLVL.

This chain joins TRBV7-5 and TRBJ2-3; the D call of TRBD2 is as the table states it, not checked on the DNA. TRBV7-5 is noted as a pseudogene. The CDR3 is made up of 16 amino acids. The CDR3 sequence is CASSLSRGRGTDTQYF. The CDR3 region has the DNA TGTGCCAGCAGCTTATCACGGGGGAGGGGCACAGATACGCAGTATTTT.

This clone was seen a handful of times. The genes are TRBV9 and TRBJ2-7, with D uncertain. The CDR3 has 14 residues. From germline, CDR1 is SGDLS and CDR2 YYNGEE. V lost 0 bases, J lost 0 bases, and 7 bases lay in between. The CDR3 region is CASSVDGFSYEQYF. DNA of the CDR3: TGTGCCAGCAGCGTAGATGGATTCTCCTACGAGCAGTACTTC.

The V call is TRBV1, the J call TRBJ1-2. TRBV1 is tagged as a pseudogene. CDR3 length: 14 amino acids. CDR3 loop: CASSQAGTNYGYTF. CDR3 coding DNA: TGCGCCAGCAGCCAAGCAGGGACCAACTATGGCTACACCTTC.

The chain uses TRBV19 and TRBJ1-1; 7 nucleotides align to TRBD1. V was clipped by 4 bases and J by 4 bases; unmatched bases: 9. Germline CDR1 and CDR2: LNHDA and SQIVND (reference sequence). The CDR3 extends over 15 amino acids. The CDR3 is CASSSSTGRITEAFF. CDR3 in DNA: TGTGCCAGTAGTAGTTCGACAGGGCGAATCACTGAAGCTTTCTTT.

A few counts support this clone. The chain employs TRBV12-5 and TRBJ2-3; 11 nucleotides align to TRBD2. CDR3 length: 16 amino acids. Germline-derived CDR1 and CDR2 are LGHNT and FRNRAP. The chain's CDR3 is CASASGTSGYTDTQYF. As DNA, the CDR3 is TGTGCCAGCGCTTCCGGGACTAGCGGCTACACAGATACGCAGTATTTT. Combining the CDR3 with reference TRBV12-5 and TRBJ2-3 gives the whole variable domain DARVTQTPRHKVTEMGQEVTMRCQPILGHNTVFWYRQTMMQGLELLAYFRNRAPLDDSGMPKDRFSAEMPDATLATLKIQPSEPRDSAVYFCASASGTSGYTDTQYFGPGTRLTVL.

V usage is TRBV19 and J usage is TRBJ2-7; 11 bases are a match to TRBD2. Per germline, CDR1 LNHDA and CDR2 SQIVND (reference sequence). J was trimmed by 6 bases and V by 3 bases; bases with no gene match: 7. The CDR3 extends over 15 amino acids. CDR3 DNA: TGTGCCAGTAGTATTAGTACTAGCGGGAGAGGCGAGCAGTACTTC. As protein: CASSISTSGRGEQYF.

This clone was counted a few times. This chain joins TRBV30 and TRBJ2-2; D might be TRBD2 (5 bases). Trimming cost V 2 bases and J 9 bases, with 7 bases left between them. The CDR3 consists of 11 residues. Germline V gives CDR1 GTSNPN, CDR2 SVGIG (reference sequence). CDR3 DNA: TGTGCCTGGAGTCCGACTAGGGAGCTGTTTTTT. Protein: CAWSPTRELFF.

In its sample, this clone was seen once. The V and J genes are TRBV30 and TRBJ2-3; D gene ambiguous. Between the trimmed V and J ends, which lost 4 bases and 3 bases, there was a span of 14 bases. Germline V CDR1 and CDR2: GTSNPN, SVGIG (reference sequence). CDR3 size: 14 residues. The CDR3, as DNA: TGTGCCTGGAATGAGGATTCAAGGACAGATACGCAGTATTTT. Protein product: CAWNEDSRTDTQYF.

CDR3 in DNA: TGTGCCAGTAGTAAACCCCCAACCGCCGGGGATACGCAGTATTTT. Its protein is CASSKPPTAGDTQYF. The chain uses TRBV19 and TRBJ2-3; no clear D. This CDR3 spans 15 amino acids. CDR1 LNHDA and CDR2 SQIVND come from the germline V gene (reference sequence). V was pared by 4 bases and J by 6 bases, with 17 bases between.

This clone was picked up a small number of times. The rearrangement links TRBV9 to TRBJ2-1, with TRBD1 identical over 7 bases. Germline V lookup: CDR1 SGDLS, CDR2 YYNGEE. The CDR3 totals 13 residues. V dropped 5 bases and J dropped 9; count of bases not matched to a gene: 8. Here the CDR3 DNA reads TGTGCCAGCAGTGATAGAACAGGGGCTGAGCAGTTCTTC. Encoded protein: CASSDRTGAEQFF.

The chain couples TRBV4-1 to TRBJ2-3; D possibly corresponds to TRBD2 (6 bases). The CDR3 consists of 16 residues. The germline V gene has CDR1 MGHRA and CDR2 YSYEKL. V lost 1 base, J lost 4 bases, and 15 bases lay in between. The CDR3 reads CASSQGSISGADTQYF. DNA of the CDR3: TGCGCCAGCAGCCAAGGCAGTATATCGGGAGCAGATACGCAGTATTTT.

The CDR3 DNA follows: TGTGCCAGCTCGCTGGGACAGGACTATGGCTACACCTTC. It is translated as CASSLGQDYGYTF. The chain recombines TRBV18 with TRBJ1-2; 8 bases align to TRBD1. The CDR3 has 13 residues. J lost 3 bases, V lost 6 bases, and 3 bases had no gene match. The germline CDR1 and CDR2 sequences are KGHSH and LQKENI.

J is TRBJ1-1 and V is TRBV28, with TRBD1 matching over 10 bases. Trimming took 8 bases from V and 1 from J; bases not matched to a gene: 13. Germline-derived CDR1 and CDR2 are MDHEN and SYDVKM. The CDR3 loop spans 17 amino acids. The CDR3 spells CASVTTGTGARNTEAFF. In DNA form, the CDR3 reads TGTGCCAGCGTCACAACCGGGACAGGGGCCCGGAACACTGAAGCTTTCTTT. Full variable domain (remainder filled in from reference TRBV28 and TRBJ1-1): DVKVTQSSRYLVKRTGEKVFLECVQDMDHENMFWYRQDPGLGLRLIYFSYDVKMKEKGDIPEGYSVSREKKERFSLILESASTNQTSMYLCASVTTGTGARNTEAFFGQGTRLTVV.

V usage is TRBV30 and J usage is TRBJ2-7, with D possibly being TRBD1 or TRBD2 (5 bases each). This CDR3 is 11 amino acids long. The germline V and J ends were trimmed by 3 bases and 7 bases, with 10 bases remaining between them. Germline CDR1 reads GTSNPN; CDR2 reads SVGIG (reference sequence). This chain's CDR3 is CAWRQWGEQYF. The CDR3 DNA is TGTGCCTGGAGGCAGTGGGGGGAGCAGTACTTC.

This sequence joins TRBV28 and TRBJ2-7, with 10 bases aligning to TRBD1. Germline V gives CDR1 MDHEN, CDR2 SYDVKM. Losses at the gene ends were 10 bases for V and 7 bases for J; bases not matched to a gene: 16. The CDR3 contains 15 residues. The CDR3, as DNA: TGTGCCACCCCAACTCCGGGACAGGGGATTGTGGAGCAGTACTTC. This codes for CATPTPGQGIVEQYF.